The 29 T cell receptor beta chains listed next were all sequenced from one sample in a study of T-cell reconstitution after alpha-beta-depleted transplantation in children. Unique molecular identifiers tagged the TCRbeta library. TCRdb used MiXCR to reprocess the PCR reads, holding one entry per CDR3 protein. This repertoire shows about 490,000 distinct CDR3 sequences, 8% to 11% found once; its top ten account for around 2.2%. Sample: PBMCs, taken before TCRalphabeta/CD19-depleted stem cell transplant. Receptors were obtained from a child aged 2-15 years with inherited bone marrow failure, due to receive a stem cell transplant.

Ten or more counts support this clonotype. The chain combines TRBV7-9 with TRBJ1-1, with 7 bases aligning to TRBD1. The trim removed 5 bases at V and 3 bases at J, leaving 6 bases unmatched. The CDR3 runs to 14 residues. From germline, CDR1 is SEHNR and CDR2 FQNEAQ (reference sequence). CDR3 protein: CASSLTGLDTEAFF. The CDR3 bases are TGTGCCAGCAGCCTGACAGGGCTAGACACTGAAGCTTTCTTT.

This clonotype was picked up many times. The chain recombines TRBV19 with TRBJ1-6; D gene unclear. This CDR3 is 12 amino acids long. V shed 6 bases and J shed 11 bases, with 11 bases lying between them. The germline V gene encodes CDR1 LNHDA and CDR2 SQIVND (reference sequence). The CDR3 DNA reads TGTGCCAGTAGCCGATCCGGAGCACCCCTCCACTTT. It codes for CASSRSGAPLHF.

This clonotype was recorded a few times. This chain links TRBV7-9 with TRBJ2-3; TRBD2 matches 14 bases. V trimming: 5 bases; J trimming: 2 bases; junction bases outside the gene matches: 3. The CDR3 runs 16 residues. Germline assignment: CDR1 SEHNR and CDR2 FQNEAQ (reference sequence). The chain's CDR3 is CASSGGLAGDTDTQYF. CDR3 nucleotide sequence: TGTGCCAGCAGCGGGGGACTAGCGGGAGACACAGATACGCAGTATTTT. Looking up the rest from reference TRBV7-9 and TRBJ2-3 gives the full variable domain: DTGVSQNPRHKITKRGQNVTFRCDPISEHNRLYWYRQTLGQGPEFLTYFQNEAQLEKSRLLSDRFSAERPKGSFSTLEIQRTEQGDSAMYLCASSGGLAGDTDTQYFGPGTRLTVL.

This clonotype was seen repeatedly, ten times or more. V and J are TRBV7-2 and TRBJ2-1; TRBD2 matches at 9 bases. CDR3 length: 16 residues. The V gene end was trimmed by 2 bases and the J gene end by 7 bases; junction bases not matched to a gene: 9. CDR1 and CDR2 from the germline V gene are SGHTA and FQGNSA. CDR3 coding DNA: TGTGCCAGCAGCTTACTCGGCGGGAGGGGAGGGAATGAGCAGTTCTTC. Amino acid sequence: CASSLLGGRGGNEQFF.

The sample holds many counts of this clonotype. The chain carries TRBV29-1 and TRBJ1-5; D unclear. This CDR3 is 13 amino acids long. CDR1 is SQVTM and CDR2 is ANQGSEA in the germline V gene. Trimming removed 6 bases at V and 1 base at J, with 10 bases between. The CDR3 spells CSVVTGSNQPQHF. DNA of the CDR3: TGCAGCGTGGTAACGGGGAGCAATCAGCCCCAGCATTTT.

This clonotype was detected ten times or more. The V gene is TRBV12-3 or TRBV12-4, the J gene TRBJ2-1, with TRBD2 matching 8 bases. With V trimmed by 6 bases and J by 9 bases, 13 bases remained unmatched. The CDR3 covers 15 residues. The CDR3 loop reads CASSNRLATVGEQFF. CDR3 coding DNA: TGTGCCAGCAGCAACCGACTAGCGACGGTCGGTGAGCAGTTCTTC.

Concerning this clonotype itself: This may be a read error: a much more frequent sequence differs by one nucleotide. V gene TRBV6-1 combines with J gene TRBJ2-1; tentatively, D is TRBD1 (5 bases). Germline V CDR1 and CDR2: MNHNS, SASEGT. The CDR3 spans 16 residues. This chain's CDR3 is CTSEDNPYYSYNEQFF. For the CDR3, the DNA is TGTACCAGCGAGGACAACCCGTACTACTCCTACAATGAGCAGTTCTTC.

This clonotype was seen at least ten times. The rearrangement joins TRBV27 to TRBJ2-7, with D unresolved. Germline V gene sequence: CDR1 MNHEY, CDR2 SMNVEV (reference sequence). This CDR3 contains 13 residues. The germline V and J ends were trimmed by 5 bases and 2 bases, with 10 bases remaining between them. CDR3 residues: CASSRRPPYEQYF. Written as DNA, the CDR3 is TGTGCCAGCAGTCGCCGCCCACCCTACGAGCAGTACTTC.

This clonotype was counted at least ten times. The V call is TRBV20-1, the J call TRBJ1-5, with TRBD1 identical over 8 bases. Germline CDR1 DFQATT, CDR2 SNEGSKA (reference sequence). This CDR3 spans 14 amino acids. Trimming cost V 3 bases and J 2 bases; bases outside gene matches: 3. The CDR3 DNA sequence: TGCAGTGCTAGTGCGACAGGGGGCAATCAGCCCCAGCATTTT. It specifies CSASATGGNQPQHF.

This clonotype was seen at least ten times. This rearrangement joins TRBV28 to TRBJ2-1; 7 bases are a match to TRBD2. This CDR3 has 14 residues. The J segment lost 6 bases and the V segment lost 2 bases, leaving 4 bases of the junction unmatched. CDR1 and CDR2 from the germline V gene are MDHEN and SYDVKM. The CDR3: CASSLAGVSNEQFF. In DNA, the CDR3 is TGTGCCAGCAGTTTAGCGGGAGTGTCCAATGAGCAGTTCTTC.

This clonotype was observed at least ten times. CDR3: CASSEQGNEKLFF. In DNA form, the CDR3 reads TGTGCCAGCAGCGAACAGGGGAATGAAAAACTGTTTTTT. V and J are TRBV9 and TRBJ1-4; 7 nucleotides agree with TRBD1. The germline V gene encodes CDR1 SGDLS and CDR2 YYNGEE. The junction had 1 base not matched to a gene; V was cut back by 3 bases and J by 5 bases. This CDR3 has 13 amino acids.

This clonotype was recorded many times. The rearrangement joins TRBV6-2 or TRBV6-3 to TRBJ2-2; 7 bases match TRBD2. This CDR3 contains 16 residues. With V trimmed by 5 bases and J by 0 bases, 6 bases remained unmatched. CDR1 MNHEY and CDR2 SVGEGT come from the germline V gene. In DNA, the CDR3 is TGTGCCAGCAGTCGAGTACTAGCGTCGAACACCGGGGAGCTGTTTTTT. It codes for CASSRVLASNTGELFF.

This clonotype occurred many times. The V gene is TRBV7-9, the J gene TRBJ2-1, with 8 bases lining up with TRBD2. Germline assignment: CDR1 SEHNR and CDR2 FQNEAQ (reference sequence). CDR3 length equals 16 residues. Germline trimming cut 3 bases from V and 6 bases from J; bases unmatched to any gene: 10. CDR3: CASSFLSGTLGNEQFF. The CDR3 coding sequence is TGTGCCAGCAGCTTCCTTAGCGGGACTCTAGGCAATGAGCAGTTCTTC.

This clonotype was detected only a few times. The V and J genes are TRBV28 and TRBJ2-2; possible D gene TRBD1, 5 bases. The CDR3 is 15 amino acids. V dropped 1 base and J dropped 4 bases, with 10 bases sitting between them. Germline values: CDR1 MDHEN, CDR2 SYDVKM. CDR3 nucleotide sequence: TGTGCCAGCAGTTTATTCAGGGTCGGCACCGGGGAGCTGTTTTTT. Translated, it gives CASSLFRVGTGELFF.

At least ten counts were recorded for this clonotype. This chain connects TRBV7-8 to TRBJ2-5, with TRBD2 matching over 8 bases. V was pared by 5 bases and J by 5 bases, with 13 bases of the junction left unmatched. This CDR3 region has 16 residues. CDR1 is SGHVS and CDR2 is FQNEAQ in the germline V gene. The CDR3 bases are TGTGCCAGCAGCCAGCTTGGAGCGGGAGCGAGTGAGACCCAGTACTTC. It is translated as CASSQLGAGASETQYF. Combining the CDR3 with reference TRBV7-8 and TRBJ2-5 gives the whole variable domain GAGVSQSPRYKVAKRGQDVALRCDPISGHVSLFWYQQALGQGPEFLTYFQNEAQLDKSGLPSDRFFAERPEGSVSTLKIQRTQQEDSAVYLCASSQLGAGASETQYFGPGTRLLVL.

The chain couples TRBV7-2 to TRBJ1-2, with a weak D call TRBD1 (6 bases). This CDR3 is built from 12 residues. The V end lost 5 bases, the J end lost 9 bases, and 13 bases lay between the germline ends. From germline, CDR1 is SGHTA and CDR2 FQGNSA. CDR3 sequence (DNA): TGTGCCAGCAGCCTACAGGGTTTTAGCTACACCTTC. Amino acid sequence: CASSLQGFSYTF.

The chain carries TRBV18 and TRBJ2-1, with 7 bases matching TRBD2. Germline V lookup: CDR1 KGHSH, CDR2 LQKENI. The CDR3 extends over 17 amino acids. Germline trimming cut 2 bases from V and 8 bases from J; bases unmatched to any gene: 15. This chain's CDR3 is CASSPSSVRGRAHEQFF. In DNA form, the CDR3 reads TGTGCCAGCTCACCATCATCGGTACGAGGGAGGGCCCATGAGCAGTTCTTC.

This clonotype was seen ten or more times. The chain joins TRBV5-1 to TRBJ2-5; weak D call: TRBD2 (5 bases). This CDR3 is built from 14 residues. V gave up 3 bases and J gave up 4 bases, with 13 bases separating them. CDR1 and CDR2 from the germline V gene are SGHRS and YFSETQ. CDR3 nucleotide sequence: TGCGCCAGCAGCTCCGGAGAGGGCCTAGAGACCCAGTACTTC. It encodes CASSSGEGLETQYF. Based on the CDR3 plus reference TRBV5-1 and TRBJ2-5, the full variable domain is KAGVTQTPRYLIKTRGQQVTLSCSPISGHRSVSWYQQTPGQGLQFLFEYFSETQRNKGNFPGRFSGRQFSNSRSEMNVSTLELGDSALYLCASSSGEGLETQYFGPGTRLLVL.

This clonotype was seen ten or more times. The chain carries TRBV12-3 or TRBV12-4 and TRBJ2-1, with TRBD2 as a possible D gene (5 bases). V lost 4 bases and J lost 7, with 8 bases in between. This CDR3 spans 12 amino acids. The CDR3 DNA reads TGTGCCAGCAGTTGGCGGGTGAATGAGCAGTTCTTC. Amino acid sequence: CASSWRVNEQFF.

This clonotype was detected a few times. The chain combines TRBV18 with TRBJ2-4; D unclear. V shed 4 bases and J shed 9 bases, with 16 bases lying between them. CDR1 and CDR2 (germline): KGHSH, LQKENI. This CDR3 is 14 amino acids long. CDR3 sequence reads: CASSQLVVDGIQYF. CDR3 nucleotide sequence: TGTGCCAGCTCACAGTTGGTGGTCGATGGCATTCAGTACTTC.

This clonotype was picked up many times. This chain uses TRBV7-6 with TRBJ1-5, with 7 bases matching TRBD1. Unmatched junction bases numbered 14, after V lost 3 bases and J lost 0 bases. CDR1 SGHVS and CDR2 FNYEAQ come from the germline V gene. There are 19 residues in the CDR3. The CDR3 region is CASSLRPGGGQYSNQPQHF. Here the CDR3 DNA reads TGTGCCAGCAGCTTGCGGCCCGGAGGGGGCCAATATAGCAATCAGCCCCAGCATTTT.

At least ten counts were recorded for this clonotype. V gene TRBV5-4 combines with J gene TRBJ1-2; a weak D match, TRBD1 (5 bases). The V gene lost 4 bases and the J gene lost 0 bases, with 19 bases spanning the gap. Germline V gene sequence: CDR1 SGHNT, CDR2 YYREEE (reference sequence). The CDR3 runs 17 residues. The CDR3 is CASSPPDSSAANYGYTF. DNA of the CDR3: TGTGCCAGCAGCCCGCCAGACAGTTCCGCAGCTAACTATGGCTACACCTTC.

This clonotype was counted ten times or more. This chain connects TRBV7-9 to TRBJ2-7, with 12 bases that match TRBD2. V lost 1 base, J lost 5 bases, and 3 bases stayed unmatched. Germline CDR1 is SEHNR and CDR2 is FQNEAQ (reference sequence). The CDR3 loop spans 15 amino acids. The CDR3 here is CASSLDTSGRHEQYF. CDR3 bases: TGTGCCAGCAGCTTAGACACTAGCGGGAGGCACGAGCAGTACTTC. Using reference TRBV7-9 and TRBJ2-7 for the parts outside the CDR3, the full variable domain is DTGVSQNPRHKITKRGQNVTFRCDPISEHNRLYWYRQTLGQGPEFLTYFQNEAQLEKSRLLSDRFSAERPKGSFSTLEIQRTEQGDSAMYLCASSLDTSGRHEQYFGPGTRLTVT.

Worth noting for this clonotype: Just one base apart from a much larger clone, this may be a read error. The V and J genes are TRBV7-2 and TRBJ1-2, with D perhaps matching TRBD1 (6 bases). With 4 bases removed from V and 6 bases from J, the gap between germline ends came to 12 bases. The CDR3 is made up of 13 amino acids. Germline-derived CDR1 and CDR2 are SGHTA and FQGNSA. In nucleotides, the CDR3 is TGTGCCAGCAGCTCGACGGGGGGCCATGGCTACACCTTC. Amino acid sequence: CASSSTGGHGYTF. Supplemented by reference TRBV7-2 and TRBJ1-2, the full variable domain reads GAGVSQSPSNKVTEKGKDVELRCDPISGHTALYWYRQSLGQGLEFLIYFQGNSAPDKSGLPSDRFSAERTGGSVSTLTIQRTQQEDSAVYLCASSSTGGHGYTFGSGTRLTVV.

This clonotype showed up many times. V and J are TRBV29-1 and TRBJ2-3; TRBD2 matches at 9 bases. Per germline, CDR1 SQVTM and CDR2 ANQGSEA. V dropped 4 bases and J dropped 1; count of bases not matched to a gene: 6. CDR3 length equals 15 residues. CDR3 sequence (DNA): TGCAGCGTTGGGGATCCTAGCGGGGGCACAGATACGCAGTATTTT. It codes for CSVGDPSGGTDTQYF.

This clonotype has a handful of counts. In DNA, the CDR3 is TGTGCCAGCGCCGTGCGCCGGACAGGGACCTACGAGCAGTACTTC. Translation: CASAVRRTGTYEQYF. The V call is TRBV7-8, the J call TRBJ2-7; 8 nucleotides agree with TRBD1. V trimming: 8 bases; J trimming: 2 bases; junction bases outside the gene matches: 11. Germline V CDR1 and CDR2: SGHVS, FQNEAQ. This CDR3 region has 15 residues.

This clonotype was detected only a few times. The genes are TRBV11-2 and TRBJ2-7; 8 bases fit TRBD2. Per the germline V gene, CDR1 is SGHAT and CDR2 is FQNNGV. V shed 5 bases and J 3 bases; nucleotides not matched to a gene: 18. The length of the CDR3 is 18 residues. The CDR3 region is CASSANPGTRPDYYEQYF. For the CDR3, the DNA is TGTGCCAGCAGCGCGAACCCCGGGACTAGACCCGATTACTACGAGCAGTACTTC.

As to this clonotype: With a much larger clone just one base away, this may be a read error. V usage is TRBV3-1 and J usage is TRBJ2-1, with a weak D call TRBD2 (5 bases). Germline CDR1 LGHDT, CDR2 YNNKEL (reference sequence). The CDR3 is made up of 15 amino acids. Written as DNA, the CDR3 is TGTGCCAGCAGCCAAGCTCGGCTAGCCTACAATGACCAGTTCTTC. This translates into CASSQARLAYNDQFF.

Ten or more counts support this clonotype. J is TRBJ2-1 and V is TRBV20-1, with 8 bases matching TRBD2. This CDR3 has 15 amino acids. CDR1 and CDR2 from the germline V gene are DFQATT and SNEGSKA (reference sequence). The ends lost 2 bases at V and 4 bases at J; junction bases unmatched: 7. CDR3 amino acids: CSARSASGPYNEQFF. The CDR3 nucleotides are TGCAGTGCTAGAAGCGCTAGCGGGCCATACAATGAGCAGTTCTTC.